The clone carrying this T cell receptor (beta chain) appeared a few times. Total RNA, at least 5.5 micrograms per sample, came from PBMCs. Germline-derived CDR1 and CDR2 are SGHTA and FQGTGA. This CDR3 is built from 15 residues. The record originates from a study of blood T cells in healthy people across ages. Primers used in a second PCR of roughly 6 to 11 cycles were a sample-barcoded 5' primer and a J-beta primer mix. One entry per CDR3 protein results from TCRdb running MiXCR on the 5' RACE reads. The sample includes approximately 880,000 distinct CDR3 sequences, roughly 48% seen only once; the top ten take under 15%.

This receptor was obtained from a man aged 30-40 years in good health. The genes are TRBV7-3 and TRBJ2-7; D unresolved. The last part of the DNA fits TRBJ2-4 better; the J call may be wrong. Sequenced material: blood. CDR3 amino acids: CASSLGPLAKNIQYF. CDR3 bases: TGTGCCAGCAGCCTTGGGCCGTTAGCCAAAAACATTCAGTACTTC.